The clone carrying this T cell receptor (beta chain) came up once. The antigen is unknown. The CDR3 sequence is 17 residues long. The junction had 10 bases not matched to a gene; V was cut back by 4 bases and J by 3 bases. CDR1 MNHEY and CDR2 SMNVEV come from the germline V gene (reference sequence). The sample comes from a study of cytomegalovirus exposure and HLA in healthy donors. It was with 60 Vbeta and 13 Jbeta primers that the PCR ran. Only in-frame clones appear in the TCRdb table, and some are missing; sequencing was by immunoSEQ multiplex PCR. This table has about 170,000 clones, 85% appearing once. Findings of the study overall: Solely CMV serostatus was available to characterize immune exposure.

The TCR was taken from a boy between 2 and 10 years old in good health and CMV-seronegative. The V call is TRBV27, the J call TRBJ2-3, with 10 bases identical to TRBD2. Source material: PBMCs. CDR3 DNA sequence: TGTGCCAGCAGTTGGGGGACTAGCGTGGGGGATACAGATACGCAGTATTTT. This encodes CASSWGTSVGDTDTQYF.